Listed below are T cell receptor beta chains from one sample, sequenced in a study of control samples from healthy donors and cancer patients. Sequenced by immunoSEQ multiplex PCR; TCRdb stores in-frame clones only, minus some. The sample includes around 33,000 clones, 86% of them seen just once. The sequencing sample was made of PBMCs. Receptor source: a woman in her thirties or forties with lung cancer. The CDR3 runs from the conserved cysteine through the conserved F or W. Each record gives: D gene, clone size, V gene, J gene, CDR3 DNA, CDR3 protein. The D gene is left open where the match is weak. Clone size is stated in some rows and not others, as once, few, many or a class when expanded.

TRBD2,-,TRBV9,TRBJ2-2,TGTGCCAGCAGCGTAGGAAGAGCGGGGGGACTCGGGGAGCTGTTTTTT,CASSVGRAGGLGELFF
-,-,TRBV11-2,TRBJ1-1,TGTGCCAGCAGCTTGGCCAGGTTGAACACTGAAGCTTTCTTT,CASSLARLNTEAFF
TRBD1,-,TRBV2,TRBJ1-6,TGTGCCAGCAGTACCGACAGGGGAAGTTCACCCCTCCACTTT,CASSTDRGSSPLHF
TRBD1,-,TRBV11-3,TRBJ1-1,TGTGCCAGCAGCAACCCAGGGGGCAGGGGGAACACTGAAGCTTTCTTT,CASSNPGGRGNTEAFF
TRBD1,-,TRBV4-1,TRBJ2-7,TGCGCCAGCAGCGCCCGGGACAGTAGCTCCTACGAGCAGTACTTC,CASSARDSSSYEQYF
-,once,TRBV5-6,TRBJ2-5,TGTGCCAGCAGCTTAGGTTTCTTCCAAGAGACCCAGTACTTC,CASSLGFFQETQYF
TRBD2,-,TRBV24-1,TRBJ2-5,TGTGCCACCAGTGGCGGGGGGACAGAGACCCAGTACTTC,CATSGGGTETQYF
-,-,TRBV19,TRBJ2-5,TGTGCCAGTAGTATAGCCAGGGGCTCGACGGAGACCCAGTACTTC,CASSIARGSTETQYF
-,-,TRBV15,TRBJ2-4,TGTGCCACCAGCAGTCCATCCCATCGCATTCAGTACTTC,CATSSPSHRIQYF
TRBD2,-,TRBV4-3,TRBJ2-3,TGCGCCAGCAGCCAAGAGTTGGGCCTAGCGGGGGGGACAGATACGCAGTATTTT,CASSQELGLAGGTDTQYF
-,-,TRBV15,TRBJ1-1,TGTGCCACCAGCAGAGAGGGCGGCTACACTGAAGCTTTCTTT,CATSREGGYTEAFF
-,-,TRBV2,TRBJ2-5,TGTGCCAGCAGTCGACAAGGAGGGGCAGAGACCCAGTACTTC,CASSRQGGAETQYF
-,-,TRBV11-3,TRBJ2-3,TGTGCCAGCAGCTTAGGTTTTAGTTCTGAAGATACGCAGTATTTT,CASSLGFSSEDTQYF
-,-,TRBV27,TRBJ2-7,TGTGCCAGCAGTCAACGGTCTAGCGCATCCTACGAGCAGTACTTC,CASSQRSSASYEQYF
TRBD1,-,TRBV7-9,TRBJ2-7,TGTGCCAGCAGCCACCGGACAGGGGGCTTCTACGAGCAGTACTTC,CASSHRTGGFYEQYF
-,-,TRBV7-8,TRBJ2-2,TGTGCCAGCAGCTTAGTTGGGTGGGGTCCCAAGAACACCGGGGAGCTGTTTTTT,CASSLVGWGPKNTGELFF
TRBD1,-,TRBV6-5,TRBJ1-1,TGTGCCAGCAGACCAGGGACAGGGAGGTCTGAAGCTTTCTTT,CASRPGTGRSEAFF
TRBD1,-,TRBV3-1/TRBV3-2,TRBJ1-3,TGTGCCAGCAGCCAAGAATTTTCAGGGGAGGGGGCAAGGTGTGGAAACACCATATATTTT,CASSQEFSGEGARCGNTIYF
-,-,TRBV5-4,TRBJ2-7,TGTGCCAGCAGCCAATTCGGGAACCTTCCTACAAAGCAGTACTTC,CASSQFGNLPTKQYF
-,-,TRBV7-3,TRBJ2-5,TGTGCCAGCAGTAACGGACAGAAAGAGACCCAGTACTTC,CASSNGQKETQYF
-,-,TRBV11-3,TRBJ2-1,TGTGCCAGCAGCCAAGGACCAGTCCATGAGCAGTTCTTC,CASSQGPVHEQFF
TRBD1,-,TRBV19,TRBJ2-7,TGTGCCAGTAGTATAGCCGGGGACAGGGGATACGAGCAGTACTTC,CASSIAGDRGYEQYF
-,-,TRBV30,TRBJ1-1,TGTGCCTGGAGTTATAGTGGGCTAGGGGGTGAAGCTTTCTTT,CAWSYSGLGGEAFF
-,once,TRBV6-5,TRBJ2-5,TGTGCCAGCGTTAGGGGGAGCGAAGAGACCCAGTACTTC,CASVRGSEETQYF
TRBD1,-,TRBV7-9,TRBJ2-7,TGTGCCAGCACCTCCGGGACAGGGATCTCCTACGAGCAGTACTTC,CASTSGTGISYEQYF
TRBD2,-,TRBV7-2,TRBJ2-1,TGTGCCAGCAGCTTCGTCGCGGGGGGATCTTATGAGCAGTTCTTC,CASSFVAGGSYEQFF
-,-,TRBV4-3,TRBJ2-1,TGCGCCAGCAGCCAAGATCTAGGTGGTGAGCAGTTCTTC,CASSQDLGGEQFF
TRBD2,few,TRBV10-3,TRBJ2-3,TGTGCCATCAGCCGACTAGCGGGGGTTAGCACAGATACGCAGTATTTT,CAISRLAGVSTDTQYF
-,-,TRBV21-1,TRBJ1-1,TGTGCCAGCAGCAAAGTGGGCAGGGAGGGAACTGAAGCTTTCTTT,CASSKVGREGTEAFF
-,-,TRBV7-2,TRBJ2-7,TGTGCCAGCAGCTTAGCGGCCAACTCCTACGAGCAGTACTTC,CASSLAANSYEQYF
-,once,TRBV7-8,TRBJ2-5,TGTGCCAGCAGCTTAGGAGGGGGGGCAGAGACCCAGTACTTC,CASSLGGGAETQYF
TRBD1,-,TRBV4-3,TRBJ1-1,TGCGCCAGCAGCCAAGATCTGACAGGGAGCGCTGAAGCTTTCTTT,CASSQDLTGSAEAFF
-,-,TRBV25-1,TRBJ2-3,TGTGCCAGCAGTGGCCTCCTCGGTACGCAGTATTTT,CASSGLLGTQYF